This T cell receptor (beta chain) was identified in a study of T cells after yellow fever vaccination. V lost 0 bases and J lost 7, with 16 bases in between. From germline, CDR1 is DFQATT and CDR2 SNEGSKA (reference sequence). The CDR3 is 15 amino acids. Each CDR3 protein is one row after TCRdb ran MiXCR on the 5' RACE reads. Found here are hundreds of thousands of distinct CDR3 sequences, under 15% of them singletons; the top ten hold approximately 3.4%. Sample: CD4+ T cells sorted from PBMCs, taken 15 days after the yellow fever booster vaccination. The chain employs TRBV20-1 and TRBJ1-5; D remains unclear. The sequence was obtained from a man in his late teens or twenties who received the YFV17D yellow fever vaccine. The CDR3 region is CSARDPAGGYQPQHF. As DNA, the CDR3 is TGCAGTGCTAGAGATCCAGCGGGAGGGTACCAGCCCCAGCATTTT.